The subject of this entry is one T cell receptor beta chain. This specimen belongs to a study of cytomegalovirus exposure and HLA in healthy donors. The V gene end was trimmed by 4 bases and the J gene end by 6 bases; junction bases not matched to a gene: 7. CDR1 is SGHRS, CDR2 YFSETQ, per germline. CDR3 length equals 13 residues. The PCR ran on 60 Vbeta and 13 Jbeta primers. Generated by immunoSEQ multiplex PCR, the TCRdb table keeps only in-frame clones and is missing some. The table shows 150,000 to 200,000 clones, with 81% occurring only once. The source of this sequence is a man in his forties in good health and CMV-seropositive. J is TRBJ2-7 and V is TRBV5-1, with 7 bases matching TRBD1. Specimen: PBMCs. The CDR3: CASSPDGDSEQYF. CDR3 coding DNA: TGCGCCAGCAGCCCGGATGGGGACAGCGAGCAGTACTTC. Looking up the rest from reference TRBV5-1 and TRBJ2-7 gives the full variable domain: KAGVTQTPRYLIKTRGQQVTLSCSPISGHRSVSWYQQTPGQGLQFLFEYFSETQRNKGNFPGRFSGRQFSNSRSEMNVSTLELGDSALYLCASSPDGDSEQYFGPGTRLTVT.